These 18 T cell receptor beta chains share one sample of origin, sequenced in a study of T cell responses to AZD1222 COVID-19 vaccine. This table comes from immunoSEQ multiplex PCR, and its TCRdb copy is limited to in-frame clones, with some not included. The data contain 84,000 or so clones, about 90% of them singletons. Sequences were derived from peripheral blood, sampled on day 0 of AZD1222 vaccination. All receptors derive from an adult in good health.

This clone was detected only a few times. The chain uses TRBV11-2 and TRBJ2-3, with 12 bases identical to TRBD2. V dropped 5 bases and J dropped 3; count of bases not matched to a gene: 6. Germline loops: CDR1 SGHAT, CDR2 FQNNGV. The CDR3 consists of 16 residues. In DNA, the CDR3 is TGTGCCAGCAGCCCGGAGGGGACTAGCGGGACAGATACGCAGTATTTT. It yields the protein CASSPEGTSGTDTQYF.

The chain uses TRBV6-5 and TRBJ1-3; D is possibly TRBD1 (5 bases). The CDR3 is 14 amino acids. The germline gives CDR1 MNHEY, CDR2 SVGAGI. Trimming pared 10 bases from V and 0 bases from J, leaving 13 bases between. CDR3 in DNA: TGTGCCACCGCTTGGGGACTCTCTGGAAACACCATATATTTT. Translation: CATAWGLSGNTIYF.

The chain employs TRBV7-3 and TRBJ1-1; D is uncertain. The CDR3 has 13 amino acids. V lost 6 bases and J lost 0, with 8 bases in between. CDR1 SGHTA and CDR2 FQGTGA come from the germline V gene. The CDR3 spells CASRQSMNTEAFF. In nucleotides, the CDR3 is TGTGCCAGCAGGCAAAGCATGAACACTGAAGCTTTCTTT.

The chain is built from TRBV19 and TRBJ2-1; 13 bases agree with TRBD2. V gave up 4 bases and J gave up 12 bases; unmatched junction bases: 6. CDR3 length: 14 residues. Germline V gene sequence: CDR1 LNHDA, CDR2 SQIVND (reference sequence). The CDR3 sequence is CASSRGLAGFRQFF. In DNA, the CDR3 is TGTGCCAGTAGTAGGGGACTAGCGGGGTTTCGGCAGTTCTTC.

This chain joins TRBV7-6 and TRBJ1-1, with unresolved D. Between the trimmed V and J ends, which lost 4 bases and 4 bases, there was a span of 10 bases. This CDR3 spans 13 amino acids. The germline V gene encodes CDR1 SGHVS and CDR2 FNYEAQ. The CDR3 region has the DNA TGTGCCAGCAGCTCCGTCTGGGGCACTGAAGCTTTCTTT. Amino acid sequence: CASSSVWGTEAFF.

The V gene is TRBV3-1 (or the pseudogene TRBV3-2), the J gene TRBJ2-7, with D possibly called TRBD1 or TRBD2 (5 bases each). Germline V CDR1 and CDR2: LGHDT, YNNKEL (reference sequence). The CDR3 is made up of 22 amino acids. V gave up 0 bases and J gave up 2 bases, with 32 bases separating them. The CDR3 DNA sequence: TGTGCCAGCAGCCAAGACTCTCACCGTGTGGGGGTGAGTGGACACTATACCTACGAGCAGTACTTC. Its translation is CASSQDSHRVGVSGHYTYEQYF.

This clone was observed a single time. The chain links TRBV3-1 (or the pseudogene TRBV3-2) to TRBJ1-4; D perhaps matches TRBD1 (6 bases). Germline V gene lookup returns CDR1 LGHDT and CDR2 YNNKEL (reference sequence). The ends were cut back, 6 bases at V and 5 bases at J, with 16 bases in the middle. There are 15 residues in the CDR3. The CDR3 here is CASRKQGRGNEKLFF. CDR3 nucleotides: TGTGCCAGCAGGAAACAGGGAAGGGGGAATGAAAAACTGTTTTTT.

The V and J genes are TRBV9 and TRBJ2-1; 7 nucleotides match TRBD2. Germline CDR1 SGDLS, CDR2 YYNGEE. This CDR3 spans 12 amino acids. J lost 7 bases, V lost 7 bases, and 5 bases had no gene match. The CDR3 reads CASDQGGNEQFF. The CDR3 region has the DNA TGTGCCAGCGACCAGGGAGGGAATGAGCAGTTCTTC.

The chain has TRBV6-2 or TRBV6-3 and TRBJ2-2; D is possibly TRBD2 (6 bases). Germline V CDR1 and CDR2: MNHEY, SVGEGT. Trimming took off 8 bases at V and 6 bases at J, with 16 bases between the two ends. The length of the CDR3 is 14 residues. The CDR3 loop reads CASGRGLPPGELFF. The CDR3 DNA reads TGTGCCAGCGGCCGAGGACTACCACCCGGGGAGCTGTTTTTT.

The chain is built from TRBV10-1 and TRBJ1-2; possible D gene TRBD1, 5 bases. Trimming pared 0 bases from V and 7 bases from J, leaving 9 bases between. CDR1 and CDR2 from the germline V gene are WNHNN and SYGVQD (reference sequence). The CDR3 is made up of 13 amino acids. CDR3 protein: CASSESRGGGYTF. For the CDR3, the DNA is TGCGCCAGCAGTGAGTCTAGGGGTGGTGGCTACACCTTC.

The CDR3 region has the DNA TGTGCCAGCACAGGGGGCGAGGGCAATCAGCCCCAGCATTTT. Amino acids: CASTGGEGNQPQHF. The J gene is TRBJ1-5, the V gene TRBV6-6; 8 bases align to TRBD1. The V segment lost 7 bases and the J segment 2 bases; nucleotides outside the gene matches: 4. The germline V gene has CDR1 MNHNY and CDR2 SVGAGI (reference sequence). The CDR3 covers 14 residues.

The chain employs TRBV19 and TRBJ2-7, with 10 positions matching TRBD1. Trimming cost V 6 bases and J 6 bases; bases outside gene matches: 5. Germline V gene lookup returns CDR1 LNHDA and CDR2 SQIVND (reference sequence). The CDR3 has 13 residues. The CDR3 region has the DNA TGTGCCAGTAGCCCTCGGACAGGGGGCGAGCAGTACTTC. It yields the protein CASSPRTGGEQYF.

This chain connects TRBV25-1 to TRBJ1-1; no reliable D call. V lost 6 bases to trimming and J lost 4 bases, with 15 bases between them. The germline CDR1 and CDR2 sequences are MGHDK and SYGVNS. The length of the CDR3 is 14 residues. In DNA form, the CDR3 reads TGTGCCAGCAGGATTGGGGTTCAAGGCACTGAAGCTTTCTTT. Amino acid sequence: CASRIGVQGTEAFF.

As regards this clone: This may come from a read error, since a much larger clone is one base off. The chain uses TRBV12-3 or TRBV12-4 and TRBJ1-1, with D unresolved. V was pared by 6 bases and J by 2 bases, with 4 bases between. The CDR3 totals 11 residues. This CDR3 is CASSHNTEAFF. The CDR3 region has the DNA TGTGCCAGCAGCCACAACACTGAAGCTTTCTTT.

The gene calls are TRBV5-1 and TRBJ2-1; possibly TRBD2 for D (5 bases). Germline loops: CDR1 SGHRS, CDR2 YFSETQ. CDR3 length: 16 amino acids. Deletions cut 3 bases from V and 7 bases from J, with 20 bases between. DNA for the CDR3: TGCGCCAGCAGCTCCAACCTAGCCGCACTACAGAATGAGCAGTTCTTC. It is translated as CASSSNLAALQNEQFF.

CDR3 region: CATSRDPSLNTGELFF. The CDR3 coding sequence is TGTGCCACCAGCAGAGATCCTAGCTTGAACACCGGGGAGCTGTTTTTT. This chain uses TRBV15 with TRBJ2-2; tentative D call: TRBD2 (5 bases). CDR1 and CDR2 (germline): LNHNV, YYDKDF (reference sequence). The CDR3 sequence is 16 residues long. The germline V and J ends were trimmed by 0 bases and 1 base, with 9 bases remaining between them.

The V gene is TRBV7-3, the J gene TRBJ2-1; 9 bases line up with TRBD1. Germline lookup yields CDR1 SGHTA and CDR2 FQGTGA. J lost 10 bases, V lost 1 base, and 11 bases had no gene match. The CDR3 is 16 amino acids. The CDR3 loop is CASSLNPGQGLLEQFF. The CDR3 DNA reads as TGTGCCAGCAGCTTAAATCCGGGACAGGGACTATTGGAGCAGTTCTTC.

As for this clone: One end of the junction does not line up with germline, which may come from a read error. The chain joins TRBV19 to TRBJ2-1; 9 bases line up with TRBD2. CDR1 is LNHDA, CDR2 SQIVND, per germline (reference sequence). CDR3 length: 13 amino acids. The chain's CDR3 is CASSEQGLAGILF. The CDR3 DNA sequence: TGTGCCAGTTCAGAGCAAGGGCTAGCGGGAATACTCTTC.